These 24 T cell receptor beta chains were sequenced from one sample in a study of T cell changes during pregnancy in multiple sclerosis. Only in-frame clones appear in the TCRdb table, and some are missing; sequencing was by immunoSEQ multiplex PCR. The profile covers tens of thousands of clones, with 92% appearing a single time and 4.8% taken by the ten largest. Specimen: peripheral blood, collected in the first trimester of pregnancy. The receptors originated from a female donor in good health, enrolled as a control in a pregnancy study.

The genes are TRBV30 and TRBJ1-5; 9 bases agree with TRBD1. Losses at the gene ends were 2 bases for V and 1 base for J; bases not matched to a gene: 9. This CDR3 has 17 amino acids. The germline V gene encodes CDR1 GTSNPN and CDR2 SVGIG (reference sequence). In DNA, the CDR3 is TGTGCCTGGAGTATAAACAGGGGGCAAAGAAGCAATCAGCCCCAGCATTTT. Translating it yields CAWSINRGQRSNQPQHF.

The J gene is TRBJ1-2, the V gene TRBV4-3; TRBD1 might be the D (5 bases). The CDR3 contains 15 residues. Germline CDR1 is LGHNA and CDR2 is YSLEER. The V end was cut by 0 bases, the J end by 5 bases, with 13 bases between. The CDR3 spells CASSQEGGDPYGYTF. Here the CDR3 DNA reads TGCGCCAGCAGCCAAGAGGGGGGAGACCCATATGGCTACACCTTC.

CDR3 in DNA: TGTGCCAGCACTAAAAAGGGGATCGACTATGGCTACACCTTC. It encodes CASTKKGIDYGYTF. The chain combines TRBV7-8 with TRBJ1-2; a weak D match, TRBD1 (5 bases). Trimming shortened V by 7 bases and J by 3 bases, and 15 bases separated the two germline ends. Per the germline V gene, CDR1 is SGHVS and CDR2 is FQNEAQ. The CDR3 is made up of 14 amino acids.

This sequence joins TRBV25-1 and TRBJ2-1; D remains ambiguous. CDR1 is MGHDK, CDR2 SYGVNS, per germline. The CDR3 loop spans 13 amino acids. V was clipped by 0 bases and J by 5 bases, with 5 bases between them. CDR3 bases: TGTGCCAGCAGTGAATATCTCGACAATGAGCAGTTCTTC. Protein: CASSEYLDNEQFF. Full variable domain (missing parts from reference TRBV25-1 and TRBJ2-1): EADIYQTPRYLVIGTGKKITLECSQTMGHDKMYWYQQDPGMELHLIHYSYGVNSTEKGDLSSESTVSRIRTEHFPLTLESARPSHTSQYLCASSEYLDNEQFFGPGTRLTVL.

This rearrangement joins TRBV4-2 to TRBJ2-1, with 10 bases that match TRBD2. The CDR3 consists of 20 residues. Unmatched junction bases numbered 13, after V lost 1 base and J lost 1 base. Germline assignment: CDR1 LGHNA and CDR2 YNFKEQ. Here the CDR3 DNA reads TGTGCCAGCAGCCAAGGGGGTTGGCTAGCGGGAGTCTCTTCCTACAATGAGCAGTTCTTC. Translated: CASSQGGWLAGVSSYNEQFF.

The V gene is TRBV23-1, the J gene TRBJ2-7, with a weak D call TRBD2 (7 bases). TRBV23-1 is known as an ORF, though its function is uncertain. The CDR3 consists of 14 residues. CDR3 sequence (DNA): TGCACCATGGGGGGGCCCGGAATTCCCTACGAGCAGTACTTC. It specifies CTMGGPGIPYEQYF.

The chain has TRBV10-3 and TRBJ2-1; tentative D call: TRBD2 (5 bases). The CDR3 has 12 residues. Trimming shortened V by 9 bases and J by 8 bases, and 14 bases separated the two germline ends. Germline V lookup: CDR1 ENHRY, CDR2 SYGVKD. The DNA of the CDR3 is TGTGCCATAGGCGGGCAGGCCGATGAGCAGTTCTTC. Its translation is CAIGGQADEQFF.

CDR3 sequence (DNA): TGTGCCAGCAGCTATACTTGGGACAGGGGGTTTGAGCAGTACTTC. Its protein is CASSYTWDRGFEQYF. This chain connects TRBV5-5 to TRBJ2-7, with TRBD1 matching 11 bases. J was trimmed by 7 bases and V by 3 bases; bases with no gene match: 9. Germline assignment: CDR1 SGHKS and CDR2 YYEKEE (reference sequence). The CDR3 spans 15 residues.

The chain has TRBV10-3 and TRBJ1-2; no reliable D call. Per the germline V gene, CDR1 is ENHRY and CDR2 is SYGVKD. This CDR3 comprises 15 residues. V dropped 4 bases and J dropped 4 bases, with 16 bases sitting between them. The CDR3 bases are TGTGCCATCAGTGCAGACCAGACGGCGGGCTATGGCTACACCTTC. Translation: CAISADQTAGYGYTF.

J is TRBJ1-1 and V is TRBV4-1, with unresolved D. Trimming stripped 1 base from V and 3 bases from J, with 6 bases between. The CDR3 runs to 13 residues. CDR1 is MGHRA and CDR2 is YSYEKL in the germline V gene. This CDR3 is CASSQVRDTEAFF. In DNA form, the CDR3 reads TGCGCCAGCAGCCAAGTTAGAGACACTGAAGCTTTCTTT.

The chain uses TRBV19 and TRBJ2-5, with 14 bases fitting TRBD2. Looked up from germline, CDR1 is LNHDA and CDR2 is SQIVND (reference sequence). The CDR3 runs to 16 residues. Losses at the gene ends were 3 bases for V and 5 bases for J; bases not matched to a gene: 5. For the CDR3, the DNA is TGTGCCAGTAGTATTGGGACTAGCGGGAGTATGGAGACCCAGTACTTC. Protein product: CASSIGTSGSMETQYF.

Only one count was recorded for this clone. The J gene is TRBJ2-4, the V gene TRBV29-1; TRBD2 aligns across 8 bases. V lost 4 bases to trimming and J lost 3 bases; unmatched junction nucleotides: 14. CDR3 length: 17 residues. Germline lookup yields CDR1 SQVTM and CDR2 ANQGSEA. CDR3 protein: CSVVEVGGRRGKNIQYF. The CDR3 nucleotides are TGCAGCGTTGTGGAGGTTGGCGGGAGGAGAGGCAAAAACATTCAGTACTTC.

This clone was seen just once. V and J are TRBV30 and TRBJ1-1; tentatively, D is TRBD1 (5 bases). Germline CDR1 and CDR2: GTSNPN and SVGIG (reference sequence). CDR3 size: 13 residues. The V end lost 7 bases, the J end lost 4 bases, and 16 bases lay between the germline ends. The chain's CDR3 is CALGRGFGTEAFF. The CDR3 DNA follows: TGTGCCTTGGGTAGGGGCTTCGGCACTGAAGCTTTCTTT. Full variable domain (outside the CDR3, taken from reference TRBV30 and TRBJ1-1): SQTIHQWPATLVQPVGSPLSLECTVEGTSNPNLYWYRQAAGRGLQLLFYSVGIGQISSEVPQNLSASRPQDRQFILSSKKLLLSDSGFYLCALGRGFGTEAFFGQGTRLTVV.

This rearrangement joins TRBV30 to TRBJ1-4; 9 bases line up with TRBD1. CDR1 and CDR2 from the germline V gene are GTSNPN and SVGIG (reference sequence). Trimming took 2 bases from V and 8 from J; bases not matched to a gene: 9. This CDR3 contains 15 residues. CDR3 sequence: CAWSPRDREREKLFF. The CDR3 nucleotides read TGTGCCTGGAGTCCGCGGGACAGGGAAAGGGAAAAACTGTTTTTT.

V is TRBV13 and J is TRBJ1-2; possibly TRBD1 for D (6 bases). CDR1 and CDR2 (germline): PRHDT, FYEKMQ (reference sequence). Trimming took off 0 bases at V and 6 bases at J, with 14 bases between the two ends. CDR3 length: 15 residues. The CDR3 coding sequence is TGTGCCAGCAGCTTAGGCCGCGGACAGTACCATGGCTACACCTTC. Residues: CASSLGRGQYHGYTF.

The chain couples TRBV6-5 to TRBJ1-2; TRBD1 might be the D (5 bases). The CDR3 is 15 residues long. Germline CDR1 is MNHEY and CDR2 is SVGAGI. The V and J ends lost 6 bases and 8 bases respectively, with 22 bases between them. The CDR3 DNA follows: TGTGCCAGCAGCGCCGCGGGGGGGAACCGAGGGGGCTACACCTTC. Its protein is CASSAAGGNRGGYTF.

The chain employs TRBV7-2 and TRBJ2-3, with no clear D. Per germline, CDR1 SGHTA and CDR2 FQGNSA. CDR3 length: 13 residues. Trimming removed 2 bases from V and 6 bases from J, with 9 bases in between. CDR3 sequence reads: CASSLPGMDTQYF. The CDR3, as DNA: TGTGCCAGCAGCTTACCGGGTATGGATACGCAGTATTTT.

The V and J genes are TRBV27 and TRBJ1-6, with D possibly being TRBD1 (6 bases). CDR3 length equals 14 residues. Germline CDR1 reads MNHEY; CDR2 reads SMNVEV (reference sequence). Trimming cost V 8 bases and J 7 bases, with 15 bases left between them. CDR3 residues: CASSVDGQNSPLHF. CDR3 nucleotide sequence: TGTGCCAGCTCCGTGGACGGACAGAATTCACCCCTCCACTTT.

This chain connects TRBV7-9 to TRBJ2-7; no clear D gene. Trimming pared 5 bases from V and 7 bases from J, leaving 9 bases between. In germline, CDR1 is SEHNR, CDR2 FQNEAQ (reference sequence). This CDR3 region has 11 residues. DNA of the CDR3: TGTGCCAGCAGCGTACCCGGGGAGCAGTACTTC. Protein: CASSVPGEQYF.

J is TRBJ1-3 and V is TRBV28; 12 bases agree with TRBD1. The CDR3 totals 16 residues. V dropped 3 bases and J dropped 3; count of bases not matched to a gene: 3. Germline assignment: CDR1 MDHEN and CDR2 SYDVKM. CDR3 residues: CASSLGQGAGGNTIYF. CDR3 DNA: TGTGCCAGCAGTTTGGGACAGGGGGCTGGTGGAAACACCATATATTTT.

The chain links TRBV7-9 to TRBJ1-1, with a possible D match to TRBD1 (5 bases). The CDR3 loop spans 15 amino acids. V was shortened by 4 bases and J by 0 bases, with 12 bases between the two germline ends. Germline values: CDR1 SEHNR, CDR2 FQNEAQ (reference sequence). CDR3 in amino acids: CASSSSDIMNTEAFF. DNA of the CDR3: TGTGCCAGCAGCTCTTCGGACATAATGAACACTGAAGCTTTCTTT.

This clone has only one observation. The chain employs TRBV25-1 and TRBJ1-2; D is possibly TRBD1 (5 bases). Germline V gives CDR1 MGHDK, CDR2 SYGVNS. V lost 4 bases, J lost 4 bases, and 13 bases lay in between. The CDR3 runs 14 residues. The CDR3 here is CASSGGTSIYGYTF. The CDR3 nucleotides read TGTGCCAGCAGTGGCGGGACGTCAATCTATGGCTACACCTTC.

The chain is built from TRBV7-2 and TRBJ1-1, with TRBD1 as a possible D gene (5 bases). CDR1 is SGHTA and CDR2 is FQGNSA in the germline V gene. The CDR3 sequence is 14 residues long. Trimming pared 4 bases from V and 0 bases from J, leaving 9 bases between. The CDR3 bases are TGTGCCAGCAGCTCTCCCAGGGTGAACACTGAAGCTTTCTTT. Its translation is CASSSPRVNTEAFF. The variable domain in full, with the rest retrieved from reference TRBV7-2 and TRBJ1-1, is GAGVSQSPSNKVTEKGKDVELRCDPISGHTALYWYRQSLGQGLEFLIYFQGNSAPDKSGLPSDRFSAERTGGSVSTLTIQRTQQEDSAVYLCASSSPRVNTEAFFGQGTRLTVV.

CDR3 sequence: CASSGETDTPTDTQYF. CDR3 in DNA: TGTGCCAGCAGCGGAGAGACAGATACCCCTACAGATACGCAGTATTTT. The rearrangement joins TRBV21-1 to TRBJ2-3; TRBD1 is the table's D call and was not checked against the DNA. TRBV21-1 is a pseudogene segment. There are 16 residues in the CDR3.